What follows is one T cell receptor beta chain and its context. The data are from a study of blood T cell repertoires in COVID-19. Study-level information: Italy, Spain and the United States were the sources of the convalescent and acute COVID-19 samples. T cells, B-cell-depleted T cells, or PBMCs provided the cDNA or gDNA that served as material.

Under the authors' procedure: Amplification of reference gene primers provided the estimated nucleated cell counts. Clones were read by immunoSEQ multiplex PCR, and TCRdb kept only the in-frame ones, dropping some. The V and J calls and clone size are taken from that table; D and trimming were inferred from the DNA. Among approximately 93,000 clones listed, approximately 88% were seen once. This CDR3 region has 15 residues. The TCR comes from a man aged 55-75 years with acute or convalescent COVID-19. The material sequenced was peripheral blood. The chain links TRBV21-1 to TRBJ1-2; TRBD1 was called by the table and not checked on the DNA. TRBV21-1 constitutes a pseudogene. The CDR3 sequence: CASSKNRPSDYGYTF. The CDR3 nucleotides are TGTGCCAGCAGCAAGAACAGGCCATCGGACTATGGCTACACCTTC.